A single sample is the source of the 16 T cell receptor beta chains below, sequenced in a study of blood T cell repertoires in COVID-19. Clones were read by immunoSEQ multiplex PCR, and TCRdb kept only the in-frame ones, dropping some. The data show about 59,000 clones, with over 70% seen just once and 14% held by the top ten. The sequenced material came from peripheral blood. The receptors originated from a woman in her seventies with acute or convalescent COVID-19.

This clone was picked up a small number of times. V usage is TRBV30 and J usage is TRBJ1-5, with D possibly TRBD1 on 6 matching bases. Germline CDR1 GTSNPN, CDR2 SVGIG (reference sequence). The CDR3 covers 13 residues. Trimming pared 3 bases from V and 3 bases from J, leaving 9 bases between. This CDR3 is CAWSRQVNQPQHF. The CDR3 DNA is TGTGCCTGGAGCAGACAGGTCAATCAGCCCCAGCATTTT. The full variable domain, completed using reference TRBV30 and TRBJ1-5, is SQTIHQWPATLVQPVGSPLSLECTVEGTSNPNLYWYRQAAGRGLQLLFYSVGIGQISSEVPQNLSASRPQDRQFILSSKKLLLSDSGFYLCAWSRQVNQPQHFGDGTRLSIL.

The chain joins TRBV30 to TRBJ2-7; TRBD1 might be the D (6 bases). The CDR3 is 14 residues long. Germline lookup yields CDR1 GTSNPN and CDR2 SVGIG (reference sequence). The V end lost 2 bases, the J end lost 2 bases, and 13 bases lay between the germline ends. The CDR3 here is CAWSYREGPYEQYF. In DNA, the CDR3 is TGTGCCTGGAGTTACAGGGAAGGGCCCTACGAGCAGTACTTC.

The chain is built from TRBV5-6 and TRBJ1-2; D is unresolved. The ends were cut back, 1 base at V and 2 bases at J, with 12 bases in the middle. This CDR3 has 15 amino acids. Per the germline V gene, CDR1 is SGHDT and CDR2 is YYEEEE. CDR3 region: CASSLFPGTNYGYTF. The CDR3 nucleotides are TGTGCCAGCAGCTTGTTTCCAGGTACCAACTATGGCTACACCTTC.

The chain is built from TRBV6-4 and TRBJ2-1; 7 bases match TRBD2. Germline V gene sequence: CDR1 MRHNA, CDR2 SNTAGT. This CDR3 has 16 amino acids. After removal of 5 bases from V and 9 bases from J, the junction contained 16 bases not matched to a gene. The CDR3 region is CASSRNRGSPGGEQFF. CDR3 nucleotide sequence: TGTGCCAGCAGTCGAAACCGAGGGTCGCCGGGGGGTGAGCAGTTCTTC.

The V and J genes are TRBV5-1 and TRBJ2-5; D is undetermined. The CDR3 totals 14 residues. From germline, CDR1 is SGHRS and CDR2 YFSETQ. Trimming took 5 bases from V and 1 from J, leaving 12 bases between them. CDR3 protein: CASSRATSQETQYF. DNA of the CDR3: TGCGCCAGCAGTCGCGCGACTTCCCAAGAGACCCAGTACTTC.

The rearrangement uses TRBV4-1 and TRBJ1-4; 7 nucleotides agree with TRBD1. The ends lost 7 bases at V and 1 base at J; junction bases unmatched: 9. The CDR3 sequence is 16 residues long. CDR1 and CDR2 from the germline V gene are MGHRA and YSYEKL. This CDR3 reads CASKRQGGRTNEKLFF. In DNA, the CDR3 is TGCGCCAGCAAACGACAGGGCGGCAGAACTAATGAAAAACTGTTTTTT.

This clone was observed a handful of times. The chain links TRBV9 to TRBJ1-1; D may be TRBD1 (6 bases). The CDR3 sequence is 15 residues long. CDR1 is SGDLS and CDR2 is YYNGEE in the germline V gene. V lost 2 bases to trimming and J lost 1 base, with 12 bases between them. CDR3 sequence reads: CASSVLRGSNTEAFF. DNA for the CDR3: TGTGCCAGCAGCGTCCTCAGGGGCTCGAACACTGAAGCTTTCTTT.

This clone was picked up a small number of times. V gene TRBV2 combines with J gene TRBJ2-3; D not resolved. The V end was cut by 7 bases, the J end by 6 bases, with 11 bases between. CDR1 SNHLY and CDR2 FYNNEI come from the germline V gene. This CDR3 spans 12 amino acids. CDR3 loop: CASTLVLDTQYF. CDR3 DNA sequence: TGTGCCAGCACACTGGTTTTGGATACGCAGTATTTT.

This clone was detected a few times. V is TRBV19 and J is TRBJ1-2; D call uncertain. Trimming stripped 9 bases from V and 1 base from J, with 15 bases between. CDR1 and CDR2 (germline): LNHDA, SQIVND (reference sequence). This CDR3 region has 14 residues. CDR3 in amino acids: CASGLGSLNYGYTF. In DNA, the CDR3 is TGTGCCAGCGGCCTCGGGTCCCTTAACTATGGCTACACCTTC.

The rearrangement uses TRBV10-2 and TRBJ1-2, with 7 positions matching TRBD1. Germline lookup yields CDR1 WSHSY and CDR2 SAAADI. The junction had 6 bases not matched to a gene; V was cut back by 4 bases and J by 4 bases. This CDR3 is built from 14 residues. The CDR3 loop reads CASSVGTESYGYTF. CDR3 nucleotides: TGCGCCAGCAGTGTCGGGACAGAAAGCTATGGCTACACCTTC.

This clone was counted only a few times. The chain carries TRBV30 and TRBJ1-2; D ambiguous. The germline V gene has CDR1 GTSNPN and CDR2 SVGIG (reference sequence). This CDR3 contains 14 residues. V was shortened by 0 bases and J by 8 bases, with 16 bases between the two germline ends. This CDR3 reads CAWSVGDWFGGYTF. The CDR3 bases are TGTGCCTGGAGTGTAGGAGATTGGTTCGGAGGCTACACCTTC.

The rearrangement links TRBV30 to TRBJ1-5, with 7 positions matching TRBD1. The length of the CDR3 is 14 residues. Trimming took 3 bases from V and 3 from J; bases not matched to a gene: 5. CDR1 is GTSNPN and CDR2 is SVGIG in the germline V gene (reference sequence). CDR3: CAWSAGTVNQPQHF. CDR3 in DNA: TGTGCCTGGAGCGCCGGGACAGTCAATCAGCCCCAGCATTTT.

This clone was counted only a few times. This rearrangement joins TRBV5-4 to TRBJ1-1, with D perhaps TRBD1 (5 bases). This CDR3 comprises 14 residues. CDR1 is SGHNT, CDR2 YYREEE, per germline (reference sequence). V was shortened by 6 bases and J by 1 base, with 13 bases between the two germline ends. The CDR3 loop reads CASTIDRPNTEAFF. The CDR3 DNA follows: TGTGCCAGCACCATCGACAGACCGAACACTGAAGCTTTCTTT. Combining the CDR3 with reference TRBV5-4 and TRBJ1-1 gives the whole variable domain ETGVTQSPTHLIKTRGQQVTLRCSSQSGHNTVSWYQQALGQGPQFIFQYYREEENGRGNFPPRFSGLQFPNYSSELNVNALELDDSALYLCASTIDRPNTEAFFGQGTRLTVV.

The genes are TRBV18 and TRBJ1-1; 7 bases fit TRBD1. V trimming: 0 bases; J trimming: 5 bases; junction bases outside the gene matches: 6. The germline gives CDR1 KGHSH, CDR2 LQKENI. The CDR3 sequence is 15 residues long. The CDR3 region has the DNA TGTGCCAGCTCACCACCGAACAGGGGCGGAACTGAAGCTTTCTTT. Translating gives CASSPPNRGGTEAFF.

V is TRBV15 and J is TRBJ2-2, with D maybe TRBD1 (6 bases). Trimming took off 3 bases at V and 8 bases at J, with 10 bases between the two ends. The CDR3 extends over 13 amino acids. Germline assignment: CDR1 LNHNV and CDR2 YYDKDF (reference sequence). CDR3 amino acids: CATSSSGTGELFF. CDR3 in DNA: TGTGCCACCAGCAGTTCCGGGACAGGGGAGCTGTTTTTT.

The rearrangement joins TRBV5-4 to TRBJ2-5, with 7 nucleotides matching TRBD2. Germline V gene data show CDR1 as SGHNT and CDR2 as YYREEE (reference sequence). Trimming removed 3 bases from V and 5 bases from J; junction bases left unmatched: 4. This CDR3 spans 13 amino acids. The CDR3 protein is CASSSTGRETQYF. DNA of the CDR3: TGTGCCAGCAGCTCTACCGGGAGGGAGACCCAGTACTTC.